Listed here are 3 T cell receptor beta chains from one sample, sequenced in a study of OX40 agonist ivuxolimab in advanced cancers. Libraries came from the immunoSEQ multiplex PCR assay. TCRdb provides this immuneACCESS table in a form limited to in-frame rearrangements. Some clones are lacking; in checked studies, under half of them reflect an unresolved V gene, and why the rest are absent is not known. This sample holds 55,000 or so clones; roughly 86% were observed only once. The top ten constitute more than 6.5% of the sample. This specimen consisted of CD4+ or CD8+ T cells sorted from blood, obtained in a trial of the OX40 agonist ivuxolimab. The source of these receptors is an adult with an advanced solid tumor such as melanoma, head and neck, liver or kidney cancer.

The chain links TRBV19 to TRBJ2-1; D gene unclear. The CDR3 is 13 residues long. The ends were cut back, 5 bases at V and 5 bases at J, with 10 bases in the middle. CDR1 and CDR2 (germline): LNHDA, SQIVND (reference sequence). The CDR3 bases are TGTGCCAGTAGTCTGACCGAAAACAATGAGCAGTTCTTC. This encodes CASSLTENNEQFF.

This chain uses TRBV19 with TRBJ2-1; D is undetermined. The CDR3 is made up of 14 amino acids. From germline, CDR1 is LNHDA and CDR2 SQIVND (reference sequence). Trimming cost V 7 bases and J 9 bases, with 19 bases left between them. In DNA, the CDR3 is TGTGCCAGTAAAGTCAGTTCGCTTGGTGGTGAGCAGTTCTTC. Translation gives CASKVSSLGGEQFF.

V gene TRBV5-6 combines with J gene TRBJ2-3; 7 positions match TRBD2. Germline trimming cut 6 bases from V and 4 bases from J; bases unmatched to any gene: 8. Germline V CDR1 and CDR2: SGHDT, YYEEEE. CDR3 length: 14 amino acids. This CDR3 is CASTLTGGSDTQYF. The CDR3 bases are TGTGCCAGCACCTTAACGGGGGGATCAGATACGCAGTATTTT. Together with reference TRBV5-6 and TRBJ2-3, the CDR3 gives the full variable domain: DAGVTQSPTHLIKTRGQQVTLRCSPKSGHDTVSWYQQALGQGPQFIFQYYEEEERQRGNFPDRFSGHQFPNYSSELNVNALLLGDSALYLCASTLTGGSDTQYFGPGTRLTVL.